A selection of T cell receptor beta chains follows, all from one sample in a study of CD8 T cells in Susac syndrome. MiXCR, applied by TCRdb to the immunoSEQ multiplex PCR reads, yields one record per CDR3 protein. The sample lists some 300,000 distinct CDR3 sequences, approximately 85% occurring once. The sample was CD8+ T cells from PBMCs. Receptors were obtained from a human donor with multiple sclerosis. Both conserved end residues are part of each CDR3. A D gene is named only where the DNA matches it firmly. Part of the rows lack a size; the others show once, few, many or a class for expanded clones.

once,TRBD2,TRBJ2-2,TRBV13,TGTGCCAGCAGCTTAACCGGGACTAGCGGGAGAACCGGGGAGCTGTTTTTT,CASSLTGTSGRTGELFF
.,.,TRBJ1-5,TRBV30,TGTGCCTGGAGCCCCGCAAATCAGCCCCAGCATTTT,CAWSPANQPQHF
.,TRBD1,TRBJ1-4,TRBV11-2,TGTGCCAGCAGCCCGCAGGGGGTTACAACTAATGAAAAACTGTTTTTT,CASSPQGVTTNEKLFF
few,.,TRBJ2-1,TRBV9,TGTGCCAGCAGCTTGCAGGGGCCGTGGGACAATGAGCAGTTCTTC,CASSLQGPWDNEQFF
.,.,TRBJ2-7,TRBV13,TGTGCCAGCAGCTTAGAGGAAGCCGCCTACGAGCAGTACTTC,CASSLEEAAYEQYF
.,.,TRBJ1-1,TRBV5-8,TGTGCCAGCAGCTTCGATTCTCCAGGGGTTGGGACTGAAGCTTTCTTT,CASSFDSPGVGTEAFF
.,.,TRBJ2-1,TRBV28,TGTGCCAGCAGCTGCGACTACCAGGGAAACTGTCGGGATGAGCAGTTCTTC,CASSCDYQGNCRDEQFF
.,.,TRBJ1-1,TRBV11-3,TGTGCCAGCAGCCCCACCCTCGGGAGGAACACTGAAGCTTTCTTT,CASSPTLGRNTEAFF
few,.,TRBJ2-7,TRBV12-3/TRBV12-4,TGTGCCAGCAGCTCAACCGTGGGGGGCTACGAGCAGTACTTC,CASSSTVGGYEQYF
.,.,TRBJ2-7,TRBV27,TGTGCCAGCAGTTTATCAGGGGGTCCAGGGGCCGAGCAGTACTTC,CASSLSGGPGAEQYF